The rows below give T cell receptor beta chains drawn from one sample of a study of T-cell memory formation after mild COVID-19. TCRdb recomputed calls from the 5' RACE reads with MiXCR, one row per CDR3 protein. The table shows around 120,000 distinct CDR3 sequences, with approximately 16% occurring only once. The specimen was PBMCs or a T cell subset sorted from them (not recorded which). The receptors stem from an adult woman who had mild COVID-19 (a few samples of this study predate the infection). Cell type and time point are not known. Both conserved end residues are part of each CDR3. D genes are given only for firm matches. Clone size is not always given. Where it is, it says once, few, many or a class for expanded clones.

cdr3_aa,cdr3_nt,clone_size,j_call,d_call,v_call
CATSDGREHRELFF,TGTGCCACCAGTGATGGCAGAGAACACCGGGAGCTGTTTTTT,many,TRBJ2-2,NA,TRBV24-1
CASSFRDNEQFF,TGTGCCAGCAGCTTCCGGGACAATGAGCAGTTCTTC,few,TRBJ2-1,NA,TRBV11-3
CATSASGTDTQYF,TGTGCCACCAGTGCCTCAGGCACAGATACGCAGTATTTT,NA,TRBJ2-3,NA,TRBV24-1
CATSDTRLAGKQETQYF,TGTGCCACCAGTGATACCAGACTAGCGGGAAAACAAGAGACCCAGTACTTC,few,TRBJ2-5,TRBD2,TRBV24-1
CASSLMDEQFF,TGTGCCAGCAGTTTAATGGATGAGCAGTTCTTC,NA,TRBJ2-1,NA,TRBV12-3/TRBV12-4
CASSYRDRALHEQYF,TGTGCCAGCAGTTACAGGGACAGGGCCTTGCACGAGCAGTACTTC,few,TRBJ2-7,TRBD1,TRBV6-5
CASRSGVRGQPQHF,TGTGCCAGCAGATCTGGGGTAAGAGGTCAGCCCCAGCATTTT,NA,TRBJ1-5,NA,TRBV7-9
CAWKNTPYEQYF,TGTGCCTGGAAGAATACCCCCTACGAGCAGTACTTC,NA,TRBJ2-7,NA,TRBV30
CASSISPSGVPDTQYF,TGTGCCAGTAGTATATCCCCCTCAGGGGTTCCAGATACGCAGTATTTT,NA,TRBJ2-3,NA,TRBV19
CASRDRARANYGYTF,TGTGCCAGCAGGGACAGGGCTCGGGCTAACTATGGCTACACCTTC,NA,TRBJ1-2,TRBD1,TRBV6-5
CASSFGSGTVYNEQFF,TGTGCCAGCAGTTTTGGGTCGGGGACAGTATACAATGAGCAGTTCTTC,few,TRBJ2-1,TRBD1,TRBV12-3/TRBV12-4
CAISGSTGTGYNEQFF,TGTGCCATCAGTGGCTCGACCGGGACAGGCTACAATGAGCAGTTCTTC,NA,TRBJ2-1,TRBD1,TRBV10-3
CASTARQETQYF,TGTGCCAGCACGGCGAGACAAGAGACCCAGTACTTC,few,TRBJ2-5,NA,TRBV7-9
CASRKKGLARDNEQFF,TGTGCCAGCAGAAAAAAGGGACTAGCGAGGGACAATGAGCAGTTCTTC,NA,TRBJ2-1,TRBD2,TRBV12-3/TRBV12-4
CASSVSGALNTEAFF,TGTGCCAGCAGCGTATCAGGGGCCCTGAACACTGAAGCTTTCTTT,NA,TRBJ1-1,NA,TRBV9
CASSLGVRQETQYF,TGTGCCAGCAGCTTGGGGGTGCGCCAAGAGACCCAGTACTTC,few,TRBJ2-5,NA,TRBV11-2
CASSLSQGAYNEQFF,TGTGCCAGCAGCTTGAGCCAGGGGGCTTACAATGAGCAGTTCTTC,NA,TRBJ2-1,TRBD1,TRBV7-2
CASSPSKRGTFRTNEKLFF,TGTGCCAGCAGCCCAAGCAAACGGGGAACCTTCAGGACTAATGAAAAACTGTTTTTT,NA,TRBJ1-4,NA,TRBV21-1
CASSTRDYNEQFF,TGTGCCAGCAGTACCCGGGACTACAATGAGCAGTTCTTC,NA,TRBJ2-1,NA,TRBV6-5
CASSDLGGPSGANVLTF,TGTGCCAGCAGCGACCTAGGGGGGCCTTCTGGGGCCAACGTCCTGACTTTC,few,TRBJ2-6,NA,TRBV3-1
CASSFLQKEETQYF,TGTGCCAGCAGCTTTCTGCAGAAGGAGGAGACCCAGTACTTC,many,TRBJ2-5,NA,TRBV5-5
CASSQEGTNTDTQYF,TGTGCCAGCAGCCAAGAAGGGACGAACACAGATACGCAGTATTTT,few,TRBJ2-3,NA,TRBV4-2
CASSIQGDYEQYF,TGTGCCAGCAGCATACAGGGGGACTACGAGCAGTACTTC,NA,TRBJ2-7,TRBD1,TRBV5-6
CASSGGGHLYNEQFF,TGTGCCAGCAGTGGAGGAGGACATCTCTACAATGAGCAGTTCTTC,NA,TRBJ2-1,NA,TRBV6-2/TRBV6-3
CASSLDAGGTEAFF,TGCGCCAGCAGCTTGGATGCAGGGGGCACTGAAGCTTTCTTT,few,TRBJ1-1,TRBD1,TRBV5-1
CASSPRDRRSGANVLTF,TGTGCCAGCAGCCCCCGGGACAGACGCTCTGGGGCCAACGTCCTGACTTTC,few,TRBJ2-6,TRBD1,TRBV7-3
CASSPHRQGAWYGYTF,TGCGCCAGCAGCCCGCACAGGCAGGGGGCATGGTATGGCTACACCTTC,many,TRBJ1-2,TRBD1,TRBV4-3
CASSPQAGGNNEQFF,TGTGCCAGCTCACCACAAGCGGGGGGCAACAATGAGCAGTTCTTC,NA,TRBJ2-1,TRBD2,TRBV18
CSAQQSEQYF,TGCAGTGCTCAACAGAGCGAGCAGTACTTC,NA,TRBJ2-7,NA,TRBV20-1
CASSVPTGTSGSSSYNEQFF,TGCGCCAGCAGCGTCCCGACCGGGACTAGCGGGTCCTCCTCCTACAATGAGCAGTTCTTC,few,TRBJ2-1,TRBD2,TRBV5-1
CASSLDQTGDQPQHF,TGTGCCAGCAGCCTAGACCAGACAGGGGATCAGCCCCAGCATTTT,NA,TRBJ1-5,TRBD1,TRBV4-2
CASSSGQGGSYNSPLHF,TGTGCCAGCAGCTCCGGACAGGGGGGCTCCTATAATTCACCCCTCCACTTT,few,TRBJ1-6,TRBD1,TRBV7-9
CASSPYRDRVSQETQYF,TGCGCCAGCAGTCCCTACCGGGACAGGGTGTCCCAAGAGACCCAGTACTTC,NA,TRBJ2-5,TRBD1,TRBV4-1
CAISAIGQGYEQYF,TGTGCCATCAGTGCAATAGGGCAGGGCTACGAGCAGTACTTC,NA,TRBJ2-7,NA,TRBV10-3
CSARPGQGKASTDTQYF,TGCAGTGCTAGGCCGGGACAGGGGAAAGCTAGCACAGATACGCAGTATTTT,few,TRBJ2-3,TRBD1,TRBV20-1
CASSPHKSGGEFF,TGTGCCAGCAGTCCCCACAAGAGCGGGGGGGAGTTCTTC,NA,TRBJ2-1,TRBD2,TRBV12-3/TRBV12-4
CASSPRDSEAFF,TGTGCCAGCAGTCCGCGGGACAGTGAAGCTTTCTTT,NA,TRBJ1-1,TRBD1,TRBV12-3/TRBV12-4
CASSLIRGDYGYTF,TGCGCCAGCAGCCTTATACGGGGTGACTATGGCTACACCTTC,NA,TRBJ1-2,NA,TRBV4-1